This TCR beta chain derives from a study of shared clonotypes between healthy human individuals. On the study more broadly: A donor's plate count was three for CD4 naive and three for CD4 memory; CD8 naive had two and CD8 memory one. Regarding the study as a whole: Apart from blood, nothing was sampled; tissue repertoires likely differ.

Sequencing was at deep level. Some clones are missing from TCRdb's copy, which holds only in-frame ones; the method was immunoSEQ multiplex PCR. The data show 2 million to 2.5 million clones, 95% seen once. About this clone: The antigen is not known.

Donors, without exception, were Caucasian adults residing in Nashville, Tennessee. V shed 1 base and J shed 1 base, with 11 bases lying between them. The germline gives CDR1 LGHNA, CDR2 YSLEER. The CDR3 sequence is 15 residues long. The rearrangement joins TRBV4-3 to TRBJ2-7; D unresolved. The specimen was naive CD4+ T cells sorted from blood. Subset defined: CD45RA+ positively selected. This TCR was recovered from a man aged 18 to 35 in good health. The CDR3: CASSQVVWGSYEQYF. DNA of the CDR3: TGCGCCAGCAGCCAAGTCGTTTGGGGTTCCTACGAGCAGTACTTC.